This T cell receptor (beta chain) emerged from a study of CD8 T cells in ankylosing spondylitis. From the 5' RACE reads, TCRdb called clonotypes with MiXCR, one entry per CDR3 protein. This table has under 850,000 distinct CDR3 sequences, around a fifth appearing once. The V gene end was trimmed by 5 bases and the J gene end by 1 base; junction bases not matched to a gene: 2. The CDR3 is made up of 15 amino acids. Germline V gene lookup returns CDR1 ENHRY and CDR2 SYGVKD. In its sample, this clonotype was seen a few times. The antigen remains undetermined. General study results and limits: Characteristic, it appeared, of ankylosing spondylitis blood was a TCR beta motif of eight or nine highly homologous variants.

The rearrangement uses TRBV10-3 and TRBJ2-1; 10 bases match TRBD2. This sequence originates from a male donor with ankylosing spondylitis. Input material: blood, either unsorted or a sorted T cell fraction (not recorded which). CDR3 region: CAISKREGSYNEQFF. The DNA for the CDR3 is TGTGCCATCAGTAAGCGGGAGGGATCCTACAATGAGCAGTTCTTC.